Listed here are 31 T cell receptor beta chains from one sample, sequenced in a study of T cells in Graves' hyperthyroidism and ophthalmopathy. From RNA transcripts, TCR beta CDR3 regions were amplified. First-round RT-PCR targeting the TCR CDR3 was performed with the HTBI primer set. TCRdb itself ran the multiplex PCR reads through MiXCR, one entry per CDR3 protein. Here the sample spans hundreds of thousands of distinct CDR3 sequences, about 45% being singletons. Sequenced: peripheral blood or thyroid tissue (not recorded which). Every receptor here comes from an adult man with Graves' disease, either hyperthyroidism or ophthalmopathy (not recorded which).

In DNA, the CDR3 is TGTGCCAGCAGCCAGGACAGGCGCCCTGAAAAACTGTTTTTT. Translating gives CASSQDRRPEKLFF. The chain joins TRBV2 to TRBJ1-4; 7 positions agree with TRBD1. The V gene's germline CDR1 is SNHLY and CDR2 FYNNEI. With V trimmed by 6 bases and J by 7 bases, 8 bases remained unmatched. The CDR3 is 14 residues long.

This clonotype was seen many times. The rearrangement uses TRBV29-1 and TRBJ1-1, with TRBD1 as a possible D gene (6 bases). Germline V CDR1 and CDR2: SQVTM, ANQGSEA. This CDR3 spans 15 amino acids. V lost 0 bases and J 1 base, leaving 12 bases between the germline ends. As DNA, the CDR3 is TGCAGCGTTGAAGATGAAGGGGGTAGGAACACTGAAGCTTTCTTT. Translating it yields CSVEDEGGRNTEAFF.

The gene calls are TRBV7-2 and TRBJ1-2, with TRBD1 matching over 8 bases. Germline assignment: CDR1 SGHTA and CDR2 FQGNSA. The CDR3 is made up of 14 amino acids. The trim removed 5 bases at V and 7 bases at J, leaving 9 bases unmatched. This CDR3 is CASSPGQGGLGYTF. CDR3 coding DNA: TGTGCCAGCAGCCCCGGACAGGGTGGACTTGGCTACACCTTC.

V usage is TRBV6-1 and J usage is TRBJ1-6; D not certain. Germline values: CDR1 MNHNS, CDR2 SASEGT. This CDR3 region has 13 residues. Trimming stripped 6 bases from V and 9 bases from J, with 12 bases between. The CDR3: CASSQASTSPLHF. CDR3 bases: TGTGCCAGCAGCCAAGCCTCCACTTCACCCCTCCACTTT.

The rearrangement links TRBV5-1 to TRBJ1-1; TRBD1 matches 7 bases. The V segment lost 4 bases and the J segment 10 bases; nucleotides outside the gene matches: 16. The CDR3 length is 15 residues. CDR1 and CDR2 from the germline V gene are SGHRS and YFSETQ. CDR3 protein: CASSEQGQIQGGAFF. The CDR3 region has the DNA TGCGCCAGCAGCGAACAGGGGCAAATTCAAGGGGGAGCTTTCTTT.

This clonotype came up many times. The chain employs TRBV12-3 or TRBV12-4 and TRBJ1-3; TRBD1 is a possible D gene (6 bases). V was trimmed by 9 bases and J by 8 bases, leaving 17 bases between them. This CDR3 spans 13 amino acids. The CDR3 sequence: CASRVGRGDTIYF. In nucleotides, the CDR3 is TGTGCCAGTCGGGTCGGCAGGGGAGACACCATATATTTT.

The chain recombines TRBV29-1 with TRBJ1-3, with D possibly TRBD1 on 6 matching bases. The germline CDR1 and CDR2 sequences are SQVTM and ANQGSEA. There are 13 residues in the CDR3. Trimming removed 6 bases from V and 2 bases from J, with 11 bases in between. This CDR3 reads CSVFSGAGNTIYF. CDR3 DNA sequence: TGCAGCGTATTCTCAGGGGCTGGAAACACCATATATTTT.

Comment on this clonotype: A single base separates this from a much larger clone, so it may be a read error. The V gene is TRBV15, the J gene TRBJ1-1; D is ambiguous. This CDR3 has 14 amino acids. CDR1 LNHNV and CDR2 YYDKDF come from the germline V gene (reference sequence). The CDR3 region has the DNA TGTGCCACCAGCAGAGATCGTCTGAGCACTGAAGCTGTCTTT. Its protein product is CATSRDRLSTEAVF. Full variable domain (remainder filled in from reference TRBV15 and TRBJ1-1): DAMVIQNPRYQVTQFGKPVTLSCSQTLNHNVMYWYQQKSSQAPKLLFHYYDKDFNNEADTPDNFQSRRPNTSFCFLDIRSPGLGDTAMYLCATSRDRLSTEAVFGQGTRLTVV.

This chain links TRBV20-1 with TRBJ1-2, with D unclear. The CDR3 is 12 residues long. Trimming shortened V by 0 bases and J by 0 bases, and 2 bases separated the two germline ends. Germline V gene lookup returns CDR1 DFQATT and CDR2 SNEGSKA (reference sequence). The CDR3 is CSAREPNYGYTF. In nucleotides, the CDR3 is TGCAGTGCTAGAGAACCTAACTATGGCTACACCTTC.

CDR3 in amino acids: CASSLDGTDTQYF. CDR3 DNA: TGTGCCAGCAGCTTAGACGGCACAGATACGCAGTATTTT. The chain joins TRBV7-6 to TRBJ2-3, with D hard to call. Trimming cost V 1 base and J 1 base, with 3 bases left between them. The CDR3 is made up of 13 amino acids. CDR1 and CDR2 (germline): SGHVS, FNYEAQ.

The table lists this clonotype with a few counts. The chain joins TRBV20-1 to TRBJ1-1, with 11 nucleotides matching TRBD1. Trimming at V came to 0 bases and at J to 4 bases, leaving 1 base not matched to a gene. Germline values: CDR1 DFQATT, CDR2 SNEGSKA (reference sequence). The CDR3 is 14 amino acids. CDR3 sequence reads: CSAREGTGGTEAFF. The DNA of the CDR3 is TGCAGTGCTAGAGAAGGGACAGGGGGCACTGAAGCTTTCTTT.

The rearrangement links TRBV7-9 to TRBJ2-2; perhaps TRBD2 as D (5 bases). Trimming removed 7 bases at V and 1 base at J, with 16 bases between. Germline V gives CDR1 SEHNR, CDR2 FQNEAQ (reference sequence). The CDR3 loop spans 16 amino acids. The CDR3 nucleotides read TGTGCCAGCACCGGAGACTACCAAGTGAACACCGGGGAGCTGTTTTTT. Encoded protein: CASTGDYQVNTGELFF.

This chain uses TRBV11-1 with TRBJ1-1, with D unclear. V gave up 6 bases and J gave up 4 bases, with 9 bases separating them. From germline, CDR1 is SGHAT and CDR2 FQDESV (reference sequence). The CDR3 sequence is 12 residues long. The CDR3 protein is CASSFIATEAFF. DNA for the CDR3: TGTGCCAGCAGTTTTATCGCCACTGAAGCTTTCTTT.

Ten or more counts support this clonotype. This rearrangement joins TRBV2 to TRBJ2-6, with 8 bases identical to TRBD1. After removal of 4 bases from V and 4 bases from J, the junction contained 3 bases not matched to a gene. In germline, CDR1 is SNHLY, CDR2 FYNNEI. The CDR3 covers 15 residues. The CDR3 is CASSARGPGANVLTF. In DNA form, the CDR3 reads TGTGCCAGCAGTGCCAGGGGGCCCGGGGCCAACGTCCTGACTTTC. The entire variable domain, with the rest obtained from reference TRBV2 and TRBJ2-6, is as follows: EPEVTQTPSHQVTQMGQEVILRCVPISNHLYFYWYRQILGQKVEFLVSFYNNEISEKSEIFDDQFSVERPDGSNFTLKIRSTKLEDSAMYFCASSARGPGANVLTFGAGSRLTVL.

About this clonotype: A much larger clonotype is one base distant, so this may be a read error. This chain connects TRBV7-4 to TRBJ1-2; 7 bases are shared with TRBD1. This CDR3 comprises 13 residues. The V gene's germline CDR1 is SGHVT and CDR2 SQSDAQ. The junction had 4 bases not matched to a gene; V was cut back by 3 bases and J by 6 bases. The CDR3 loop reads CASSFRDSDGYTF. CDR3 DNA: TGTGCCAGCAGCTTCCGGGACAGTGATGGCTACACCTTC.

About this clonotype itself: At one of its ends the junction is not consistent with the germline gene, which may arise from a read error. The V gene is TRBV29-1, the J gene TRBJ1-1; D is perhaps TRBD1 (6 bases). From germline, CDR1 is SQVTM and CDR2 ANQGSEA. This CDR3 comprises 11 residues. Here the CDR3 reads CSVQTGTGALF. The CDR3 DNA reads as TGCAGCGTTCAAACCGGGACGGGGGCTCTCTTT.

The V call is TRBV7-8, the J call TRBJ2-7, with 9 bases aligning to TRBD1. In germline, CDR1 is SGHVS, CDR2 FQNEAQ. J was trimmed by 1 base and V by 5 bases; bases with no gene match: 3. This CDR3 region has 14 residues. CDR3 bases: TGTGCCAGCAGCCACGGGACAGGGTCCTACGAGCAGTACTTC. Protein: CASSHGTGSYEQYF.

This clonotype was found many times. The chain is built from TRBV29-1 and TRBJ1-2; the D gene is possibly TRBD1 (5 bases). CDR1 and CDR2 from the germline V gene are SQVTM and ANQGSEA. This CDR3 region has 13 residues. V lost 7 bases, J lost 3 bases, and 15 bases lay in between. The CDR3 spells CSADSRGDYGYTF. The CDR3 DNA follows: TGCAGCGCTGATAGCCGGGGGGACTATGGCTACACCTTC.

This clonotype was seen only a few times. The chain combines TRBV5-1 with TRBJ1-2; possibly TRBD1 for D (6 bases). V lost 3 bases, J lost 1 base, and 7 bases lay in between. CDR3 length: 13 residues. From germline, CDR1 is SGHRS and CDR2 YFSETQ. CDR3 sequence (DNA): TGCGCCAGCAGCTGGACAGATAACTATGGCTACACCTTC. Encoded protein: CASSWTDNYGYTF.

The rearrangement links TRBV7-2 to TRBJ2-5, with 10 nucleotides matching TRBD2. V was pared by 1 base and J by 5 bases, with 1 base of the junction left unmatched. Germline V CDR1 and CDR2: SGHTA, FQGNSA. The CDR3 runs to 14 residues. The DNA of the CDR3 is TGTGCCAGCAGCTTAGTACTAGCGGGGGAGACCCAGTACTTC. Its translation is CASSLVLAGETQYF.

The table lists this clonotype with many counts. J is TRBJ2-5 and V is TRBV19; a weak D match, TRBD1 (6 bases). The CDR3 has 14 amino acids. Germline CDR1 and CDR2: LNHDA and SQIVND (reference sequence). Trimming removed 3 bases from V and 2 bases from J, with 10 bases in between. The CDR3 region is CASSMDRGQETQYF. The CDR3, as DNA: TGTGCCAGTAGTATGGATAGGGGGCAAGAGACCCAGTACTTC.

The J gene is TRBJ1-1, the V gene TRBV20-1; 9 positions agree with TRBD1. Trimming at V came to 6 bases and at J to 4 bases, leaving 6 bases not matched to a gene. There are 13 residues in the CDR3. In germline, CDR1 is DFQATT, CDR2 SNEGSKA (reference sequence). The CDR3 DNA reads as TGCAGTGCGGGCCGGGACAGGGCCACTGAAGCTTTCTTT. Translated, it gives CSAGRDRATEAFF.

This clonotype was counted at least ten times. This chain's CDR3 is CASSVGQGTEAFF. The CDR3 bases are TGTGCCAGCAGCGTGGGGCAGGGCACTGAAGCTTTCTTT. J is TRBJ1-1 and V is TRBV9, with D perhaps matching TRBD1 (5 bases). The CDR3 covers 13 residues. Germline lookup yields CDR1 SGDLS and CDR2 YYNGEE. With 2 bases removed from V and 4 bases from J, the gap between germline ends came to 9 bases.

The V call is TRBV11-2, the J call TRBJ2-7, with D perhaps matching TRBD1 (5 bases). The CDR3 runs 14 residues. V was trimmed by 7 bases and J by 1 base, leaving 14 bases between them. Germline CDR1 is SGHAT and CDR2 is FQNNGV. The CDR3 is CASNSPGLSYEQYF. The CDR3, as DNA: TGTGCCAGCAACTCACCAGGGTTATCCTACGAGCAGTACTTC.

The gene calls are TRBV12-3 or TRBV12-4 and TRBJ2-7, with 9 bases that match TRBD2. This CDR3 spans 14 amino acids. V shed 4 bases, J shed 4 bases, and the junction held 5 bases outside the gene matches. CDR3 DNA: TGTGCCAGCAGTTATAGCGGGAGAGGTTACGAGCAGTACTTC. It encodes CASSYSGRGYEQYF.

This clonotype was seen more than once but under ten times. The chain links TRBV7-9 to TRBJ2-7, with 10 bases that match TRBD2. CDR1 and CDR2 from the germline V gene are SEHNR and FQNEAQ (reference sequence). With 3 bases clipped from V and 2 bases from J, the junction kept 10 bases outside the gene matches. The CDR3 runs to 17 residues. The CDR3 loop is CASSLRASGGLTYEQYF. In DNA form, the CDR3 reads TGTGCCAGCAGCTTGAGGGCTAGCGGGGGCTTAACCTACGAGCAGTACTTC.

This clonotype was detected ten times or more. DNA for the CDR3: TGTGCCAGCAGCCCGGACCGTAATCAGCCCCAGCATTTT. Residues: CASSPDRNQPQHF. The chain employs TRBV3-1 and TRBJ1-5, with D hard to call. Germline values: CDR1 LGHDT, CDR2 YNNKEL (reference sequence). The V end was cut by 4 bases, the J end by 4 bases, with 8 bases between. This CDR3 has 13 residues. Based on the CDR3 plus reference TRBV3-1 and TRBJ1-5, the full variable domain is DTAVSQTPKYLVTQMGNDKSIKCEQNLGHDTMYWYKQDSKKFLKIMFSYNNKELIINETVPNRFSPKSPDKAHLNLHINSLELGDSAVYFCASSPDRNQPQHFGDGTRLSIL.

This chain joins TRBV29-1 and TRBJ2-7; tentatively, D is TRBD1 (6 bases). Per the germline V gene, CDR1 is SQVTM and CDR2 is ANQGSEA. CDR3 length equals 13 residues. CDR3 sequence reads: CSYWGHRGREQYF. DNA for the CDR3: TGCAGTTACTGGGGACATCGAGGAAGGGAGCAGTACTTC.

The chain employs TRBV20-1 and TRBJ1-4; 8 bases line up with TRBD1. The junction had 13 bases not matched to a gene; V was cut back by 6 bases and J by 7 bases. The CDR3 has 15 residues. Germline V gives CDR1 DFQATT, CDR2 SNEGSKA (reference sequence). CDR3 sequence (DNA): TGCAGTGCCAGGGGGCCAGGGGGCTGGGGTGAAAAACTGTTTTTT. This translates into CSARGPGGWGEKLFF.

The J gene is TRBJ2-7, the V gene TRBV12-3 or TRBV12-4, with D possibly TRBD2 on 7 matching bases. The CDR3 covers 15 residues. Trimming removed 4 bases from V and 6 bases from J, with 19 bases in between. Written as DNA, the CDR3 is TGTGCCAGCAGTTACCCTGGTGGCGGGGGCGGCGAGCAGTACTTC. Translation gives CASSYPGGGGGEQYF.

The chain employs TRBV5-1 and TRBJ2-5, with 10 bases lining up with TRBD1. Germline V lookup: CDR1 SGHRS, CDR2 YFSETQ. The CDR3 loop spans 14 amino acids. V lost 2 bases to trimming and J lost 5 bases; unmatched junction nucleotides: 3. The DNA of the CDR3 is TGCGCCAGCAGCTTACGGGACAGGGGCGAGACCCAGTACTTC. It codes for CASSLRDRGETQYF.